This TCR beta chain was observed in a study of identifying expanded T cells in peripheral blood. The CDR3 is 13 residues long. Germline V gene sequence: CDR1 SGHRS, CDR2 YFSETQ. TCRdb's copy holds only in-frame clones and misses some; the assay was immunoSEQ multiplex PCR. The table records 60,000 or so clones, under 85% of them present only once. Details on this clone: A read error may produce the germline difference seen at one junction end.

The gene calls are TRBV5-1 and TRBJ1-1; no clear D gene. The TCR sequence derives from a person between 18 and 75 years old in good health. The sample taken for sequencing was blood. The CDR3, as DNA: TGTGCCAGCAGCTTGTGGGGGAACACTGAAGCTTTCTTT. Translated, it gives CASSLWGNTEAFF.